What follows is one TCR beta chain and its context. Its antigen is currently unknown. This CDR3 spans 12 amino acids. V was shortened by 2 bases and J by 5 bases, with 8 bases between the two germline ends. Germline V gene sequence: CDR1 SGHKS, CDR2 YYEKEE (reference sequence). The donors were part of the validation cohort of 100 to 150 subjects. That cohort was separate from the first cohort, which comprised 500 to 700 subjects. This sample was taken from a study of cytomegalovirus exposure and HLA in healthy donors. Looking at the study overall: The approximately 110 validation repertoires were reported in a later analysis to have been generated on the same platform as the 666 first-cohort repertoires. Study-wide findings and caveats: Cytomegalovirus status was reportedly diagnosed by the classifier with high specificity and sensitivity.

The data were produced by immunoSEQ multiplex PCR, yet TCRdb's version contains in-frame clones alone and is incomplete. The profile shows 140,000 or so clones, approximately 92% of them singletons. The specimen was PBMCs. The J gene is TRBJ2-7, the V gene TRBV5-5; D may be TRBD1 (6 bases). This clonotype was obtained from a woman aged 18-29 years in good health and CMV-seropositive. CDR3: CASSFHRDEQYF. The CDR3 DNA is TGTGCCAGCAGCTTCCACAGGGACGAGCAGTACTTC.